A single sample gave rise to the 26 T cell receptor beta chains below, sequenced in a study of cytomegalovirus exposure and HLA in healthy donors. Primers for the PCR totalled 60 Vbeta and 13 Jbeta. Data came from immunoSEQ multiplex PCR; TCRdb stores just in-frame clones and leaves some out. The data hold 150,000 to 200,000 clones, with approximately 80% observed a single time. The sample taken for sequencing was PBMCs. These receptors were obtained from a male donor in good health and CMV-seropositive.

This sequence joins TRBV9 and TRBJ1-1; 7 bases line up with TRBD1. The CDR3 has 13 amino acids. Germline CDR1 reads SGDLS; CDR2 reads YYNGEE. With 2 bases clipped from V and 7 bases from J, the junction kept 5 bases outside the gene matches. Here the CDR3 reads CASSVRQGYEAFF. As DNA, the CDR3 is TGTGCCAGCAGCGTGAGACAGGGATATGAAGCTTTCTTT.

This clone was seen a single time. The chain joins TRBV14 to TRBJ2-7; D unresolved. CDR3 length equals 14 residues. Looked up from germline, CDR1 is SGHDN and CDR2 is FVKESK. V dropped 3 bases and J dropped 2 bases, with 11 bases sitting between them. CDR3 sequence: CASSQETGAYEQYF. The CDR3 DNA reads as TGTGCCAGCAGCCAGGAGACTGGCGCCTACGAGCAGTACTTC. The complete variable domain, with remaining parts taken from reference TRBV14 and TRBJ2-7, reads EAGVTQFPSHSVIEKGQTVTLRCDPISGHDNLYWYRRVMGKEIKFLLHFVKESKQDESGMPNNRFLAERTGGTYSTLKVQPAELEDSGVYFCASSQETGAYEQYFGPGTRLTVT.

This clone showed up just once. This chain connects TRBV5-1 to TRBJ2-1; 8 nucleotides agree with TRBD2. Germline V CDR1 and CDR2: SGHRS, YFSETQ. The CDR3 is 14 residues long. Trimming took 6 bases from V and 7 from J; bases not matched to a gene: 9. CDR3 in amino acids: CASMGVGGGNEQFF. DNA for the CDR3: TGCGCCAGCATGGGAGTCGGGGGGGGGAATGAGCAGTTCTTC.

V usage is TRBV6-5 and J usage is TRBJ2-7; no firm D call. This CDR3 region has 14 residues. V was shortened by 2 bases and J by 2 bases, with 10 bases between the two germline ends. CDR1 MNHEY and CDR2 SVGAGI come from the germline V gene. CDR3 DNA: TGTGCCAGCAGTTACCAGAGAAGCGCCTACGAGCAGTACTTC. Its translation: CASSYQRSAYEQYF.

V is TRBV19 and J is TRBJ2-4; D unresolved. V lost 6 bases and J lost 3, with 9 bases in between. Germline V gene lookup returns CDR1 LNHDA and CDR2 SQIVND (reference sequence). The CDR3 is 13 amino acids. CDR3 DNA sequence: TGTGCCAGTAGCACCCCGAGCAAAAACATTCAGTACTTC. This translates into CASSTPSKNIQYF.

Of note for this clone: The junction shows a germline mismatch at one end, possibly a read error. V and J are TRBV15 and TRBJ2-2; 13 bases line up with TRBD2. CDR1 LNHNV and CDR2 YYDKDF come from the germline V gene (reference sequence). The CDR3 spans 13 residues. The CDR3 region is CATSTRTSGGLFF. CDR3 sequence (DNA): TGTGCCACCAGCACCCGGACTAGCGGGGGGCTGTTTTTT.

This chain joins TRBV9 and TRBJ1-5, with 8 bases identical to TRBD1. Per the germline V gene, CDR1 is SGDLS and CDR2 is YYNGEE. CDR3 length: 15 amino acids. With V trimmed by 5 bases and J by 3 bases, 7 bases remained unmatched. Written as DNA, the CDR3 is TGTGCCAGCAGTGCAGACAGGGGCGACAATCAGCCCCAGCATTTT. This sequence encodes CASSADRGDNQPQHF.

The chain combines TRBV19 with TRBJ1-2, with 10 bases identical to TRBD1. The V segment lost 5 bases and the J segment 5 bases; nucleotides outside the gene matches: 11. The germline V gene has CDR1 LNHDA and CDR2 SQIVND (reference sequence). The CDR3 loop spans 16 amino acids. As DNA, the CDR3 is TGTGCCAGTAGTGCAGTCGGGACAGGGGTCTCATATGGCTACACCTTC. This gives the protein CASSAVGTGVSYGYTF.

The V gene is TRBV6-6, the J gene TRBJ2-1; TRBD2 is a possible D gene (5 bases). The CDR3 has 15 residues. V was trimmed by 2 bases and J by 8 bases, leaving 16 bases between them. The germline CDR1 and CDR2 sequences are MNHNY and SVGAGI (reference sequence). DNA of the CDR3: TGTGCCAGCAGTTACACCTATAGCGTAATCCATGAGCAGTTCTTC. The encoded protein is CASSYTYSVIHEQFF.

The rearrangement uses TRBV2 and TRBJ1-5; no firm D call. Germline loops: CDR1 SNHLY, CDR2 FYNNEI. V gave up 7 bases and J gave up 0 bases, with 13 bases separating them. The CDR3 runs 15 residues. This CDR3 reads CASTREGISNQPQHF. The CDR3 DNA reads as TGTGCCAGCACCCGGGAAGGCATTAGCAATCAGCCCCAGCATTTT.

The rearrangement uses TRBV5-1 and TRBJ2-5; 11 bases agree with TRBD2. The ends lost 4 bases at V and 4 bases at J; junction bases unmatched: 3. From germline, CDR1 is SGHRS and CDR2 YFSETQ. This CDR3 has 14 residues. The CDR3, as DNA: TGCGCCAGCAGCACTGGACTAGCGGGAGAGACCCAGTACTTC. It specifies CASSTGLAGETQYF.

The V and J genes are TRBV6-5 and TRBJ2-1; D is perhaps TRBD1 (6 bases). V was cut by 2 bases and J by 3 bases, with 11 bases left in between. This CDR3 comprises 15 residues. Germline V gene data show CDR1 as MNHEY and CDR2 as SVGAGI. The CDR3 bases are TGTGCCAGCAGTTACGGGGTAGGGGGCTACAATGAGCAGTTCTTC. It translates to CASSYGVGGYNEQFF.

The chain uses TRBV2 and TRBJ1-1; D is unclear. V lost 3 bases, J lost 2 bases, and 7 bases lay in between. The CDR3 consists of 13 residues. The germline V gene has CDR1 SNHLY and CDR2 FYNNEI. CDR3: CASSEEGNTEAFF. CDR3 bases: TGTGCCAGCAGTGAGGAGGGAAACACTGAAGCTTTCTTT. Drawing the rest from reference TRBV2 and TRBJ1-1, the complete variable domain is EPEVTQTPSHQVTQMGQEVILRCVPISNHLYFYWYRQILGQKVEFLVSFYNNEISEKSEIFDDQFSVERPDGSNFTLKIRSTKLEDSAMYFCASSEEGNTEAFFGQGTRLTVV.

As DNA, the CDR3 is TGTGCCAGTAGTATCCCTGGCGGCTACGAGCAGTACTTC. Amino acids: CASSIPGGYEQYF. The chain combines TRBV19 with TRBJ2-7, with no clear D. The V gene lost 3 bases and the J gene lost 3 bases, with 9 bases spanning the gap. The CDR3 extends over 13 amino acids. Germline V gives CDR1 LNHDA, CDR2 SQIVND (reference sequence).

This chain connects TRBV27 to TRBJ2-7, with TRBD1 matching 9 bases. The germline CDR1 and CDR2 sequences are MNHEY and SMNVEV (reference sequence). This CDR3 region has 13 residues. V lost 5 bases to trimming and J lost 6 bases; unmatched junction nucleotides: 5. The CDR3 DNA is TGTGCCAGCAGTATGACAGGGGGGGGCGAGCAGTACTTC. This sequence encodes CASSMTGGGEQYF.

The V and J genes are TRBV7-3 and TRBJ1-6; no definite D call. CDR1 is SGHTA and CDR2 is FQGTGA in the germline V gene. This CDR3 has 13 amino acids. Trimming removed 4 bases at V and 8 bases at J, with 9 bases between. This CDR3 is CASSYPRYSPLHF. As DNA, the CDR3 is TGTGCCAGCAGCTATCCCAGGTATTCACCCCTCCACTTT.

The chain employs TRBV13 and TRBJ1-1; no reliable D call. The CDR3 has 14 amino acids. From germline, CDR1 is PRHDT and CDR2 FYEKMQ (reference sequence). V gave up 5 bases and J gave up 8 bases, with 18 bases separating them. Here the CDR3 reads CASSAGLGSGEAFF. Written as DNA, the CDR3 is TGTGCCAGCAGCGCGGGGTTGGGGAGTGGAGAAGCTTTCTTT.

For the CDR3, the DNA is TGTGCCAGCAGCCAAGATTTCGGGAGCAGCTACGAGCAGTACTTC. Residues: CASSQDFGSSYEQYF. The V call is TRBV4-2, the J call TRBJ2-7; maybe TRBD2 (6 bases). The V gene's germline CDR1 is LGHNA and CDR2 YNFKEQ. CDR3 size: 15 residues. Trimming removed 0 bases from V and 3 bases from J, with 12 bases in between.

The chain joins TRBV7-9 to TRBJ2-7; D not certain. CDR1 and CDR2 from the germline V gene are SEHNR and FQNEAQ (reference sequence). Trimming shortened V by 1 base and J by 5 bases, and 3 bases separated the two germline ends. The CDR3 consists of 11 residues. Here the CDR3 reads CASSLVDEQYF. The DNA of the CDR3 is TGTGCCAGCAGCTTAGTAGACGAGCAGTACTTC.

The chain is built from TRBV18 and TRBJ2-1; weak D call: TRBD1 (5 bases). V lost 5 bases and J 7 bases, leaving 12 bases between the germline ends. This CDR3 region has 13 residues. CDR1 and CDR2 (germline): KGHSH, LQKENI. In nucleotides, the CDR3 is TGTGCCAGCTCATCGACCCCAGGGAATGAGCAGTTCTTC. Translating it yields CASSSTPGNEQFF.

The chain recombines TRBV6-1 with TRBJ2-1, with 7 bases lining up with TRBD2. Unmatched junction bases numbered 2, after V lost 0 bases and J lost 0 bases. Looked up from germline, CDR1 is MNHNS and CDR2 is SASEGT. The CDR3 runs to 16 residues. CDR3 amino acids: CASSEAGGGSYNEQFF. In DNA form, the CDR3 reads TGTGCCAGCAGTGAAGCGGGGGGGGGCTCCTACAATGAGCAGTTCTTC.

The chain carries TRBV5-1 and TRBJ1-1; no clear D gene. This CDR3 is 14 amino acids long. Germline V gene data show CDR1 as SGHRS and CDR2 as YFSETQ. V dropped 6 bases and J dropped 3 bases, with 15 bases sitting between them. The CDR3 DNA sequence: TGCGCCAGCACCGCTTCCGGTCGGGACACTGAAGCTTTCTTT. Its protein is CASTASGRDTEAFF.

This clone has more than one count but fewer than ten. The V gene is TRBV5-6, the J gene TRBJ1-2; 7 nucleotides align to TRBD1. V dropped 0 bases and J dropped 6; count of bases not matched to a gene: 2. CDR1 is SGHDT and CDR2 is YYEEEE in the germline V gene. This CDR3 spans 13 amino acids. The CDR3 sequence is CASSLATGDGYTF. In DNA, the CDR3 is TGTGCCAGCAGCTTGGCCACAGGGGATGGCTACACCTTC.

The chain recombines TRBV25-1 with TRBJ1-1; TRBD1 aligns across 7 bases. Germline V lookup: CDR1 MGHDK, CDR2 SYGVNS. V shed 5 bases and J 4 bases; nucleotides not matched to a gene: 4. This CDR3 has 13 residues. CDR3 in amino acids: CASSKDRITEAFF. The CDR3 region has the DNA TGTGCCAGCAGTAAGGACAGGATCACTGAAGCTTTCTTT.

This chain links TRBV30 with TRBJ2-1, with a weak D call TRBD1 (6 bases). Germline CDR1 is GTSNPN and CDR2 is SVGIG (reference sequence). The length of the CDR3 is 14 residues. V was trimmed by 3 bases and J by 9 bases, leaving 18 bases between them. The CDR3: CAWSHVTGLSEQFF. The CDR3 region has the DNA TGTGCCTGGAGCCACGTCACAGGGTTGAGTGAGCAGTTCTTC.

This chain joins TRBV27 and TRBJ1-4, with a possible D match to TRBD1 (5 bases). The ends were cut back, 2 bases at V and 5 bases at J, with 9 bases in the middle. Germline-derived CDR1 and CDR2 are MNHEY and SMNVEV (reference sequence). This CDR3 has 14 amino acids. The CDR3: CASSLGAGNEKLFF. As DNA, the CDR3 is TGTGCCAGCAGTTTAGGGGCAGGGAATGAAAAACTGTTTTTT.